Listed below are T cell receptor beta chains from one sample, sequenced in a study of cytomegalovirus exposure and HLA in healthy donors. The table came from immunoSEQ multiplex PCR; TCRdb's copy has only in-frame clones and leaves some out. The table lists about 100,000 clones, around a tenth of them singletons, with under 6.5% in the top ten. Sequenced sample: PBMCs. The receptors were gathered from a man aged 35-49 years in good health and CMV-seropositive. Each CDR3 is given with its conserved first and last residue. A D gene is named only where the DNA matches it firmly. Clone size, where shown, is once, few, many, or a class for clones that have expanded.

J,D,size,V,DNA,CDR3
TRBJ2-5,TRBD1,few,TRBV29-1,TGCAGCGTTTCCCCCACCGGGACAGACCAAGAGACCCAGTACTTC,CSVSPTGTDQETQYF
TRBJ2-1,.,few,TRBV9,TGTGCCAGCAGCGTAGGACTTAGGACAGCGGGGAATGAGCAGTTCTTC,CASSVGLRTAGNEQFF
TRBJ2-1,TRBD1,few,TRBV5-1,TGCGCCAGCAGCCGAACAGGGGGTCGAGGGAATGAGCAGTTCTTC,CASSRTGGRGNEQFF
TRBJ2-4,TRBD1,few,TRBV5-4,TGTGCCAGCAGCAGACAGACAGGGGACGAAAACATTCAGTACTTC,CASSRQTGDENIQYF
TRBJ2-5,.,few,TRBV18,TGTGCCAGCTCACCTACGACTACGCGGGAGACCCAGTACTTC,CASSPTTTRETQYF
TRBJ2-7,TRBD1,.,TRBV19,TGTGCCAGTAGTGTTCGACAGGGATTCTACGAGCAGTACTTC,CASSVRQGFYEQYF
TRBJ1-3,TRBD1,few,TRBV5-1,TGCGCCAGCAGCTTGGAGCACAGGGGGAAAAACACCATATATTTT,CASSLEHRGKNTIYF
TRBJ2-3,TRBD2,.,TRBV30,TGTGCCTGGATAGGCGGGAGGGCCCCCCACCGCACAGATACGCAGTATTTT,CAWIGGRAPHRTDTQYF
TRBJ2-5,TRBD2,.,TRBV2,TGTGCCAGCTTACGGACTAGCGGGGAACAAGAGACCCAGTACTTC,CASLRTSGEQETQYF
TRBJ1-2,.,.,TRBV9,TGTGCCAGCAGCGTACAGGGGTATGGCTACACCTTC,CASSVQGYGYTF
TRBJ2-3,.,.,TRBV10-3,TGTGCCATCAGCGGGGACACAGATACGCAGTATTTT,CAISGDTDTQYF
TRBJ2-1,.,.,TRBV19,TGTGCCAGTAGTCCCCCCCGCAGGGATGAGCAGTTCTTC,CASSPPRRDEQFF
TRBJ1-1,.,.,TRBV15,TGTGCCACCAGCAGAGAGGGTGAGGTGGATATTAAAGCTTTCTTT,CATSREGEVDIKAFF
TRBJ2-1,TRBD2,many,TRBV28,TGTGCCAGCAGTCCCCCGGGACTAGCGATTGGTGAGCAGTTCTTC,CASSPPGLAIGEQFF